These T cell receptor beta chains were read from a single sample in a study of T cell repertoires in cytomegalovirus infection. A single record per CDR3 protein comes from TCRdb applying MiXCR to the reads. The data contain almost 550,000 distinct CDR3 sequences, approximately 15% of them singletons. The sample comprised CD8+ T cells from PBMCs. The receptors were sampled from a human donor in good health (CMV status not recorded). Some clones in this sample may be carry-over from other donors' samples. CDR3s include the opening cysteine and the closing phenylalanine or tryptophan. Fields, in order: V gene, J gene, CDR3 protein.

TRBV27,TRBJ1-2,CASSGTRQGDDYTF
TRBV20-1,TRBJ1-1,CSARDGALREGSTEAFF
TRBV9,TRBJ1-3,CASSGGQGLGNTIYF
TRBV12-3/TRBV12-4,TRBJ2-1,CASRPQGGGRMNEQFF
TRBV27,TRBJ1-3,CASSLNEGEAGNTIDF
TRBV7-8,TRBJ2-3,CASSSLPGRTDTQYF
TRBV6-1,TRBJ1-2,CASSPHRDALYGYTF
TRBV20-1,TRBJ1-2,CSARDTQGPVYYGYTF
TRBV12-3/TRBV12-4,TRBJ2-7,CASSWTGGESYEQYF
TRBV7-6,TRBJ1-3,CASSLVSGFHSGNTIYF
TRBV6-1,TRBJ2-2,CATHHTNTGELFF
TRBV7-9,TRBJ2-5,CASSEDSETQYF
TRBV19,TRBJ2-5,CASSLVLQAGGVETQYF
TRBV6-1,TRBJ2-1,CASSSTTGGAYNEQFF
TRBV6-5,TRBJ1-1,CASSYSGPGGLNTEAFF
TRBV5-4,TRBJ2-3,CASSFGKRADTQYF